This is a list of T cell receptor beta chains from one sample in a study of Graves' ophthalmopathy and Graves' hyperthyroidism. TCRdb re-analysed the multiplex PCR reads in MiXCR, keeping a single row per CDR3 protein. The table shows around 590,000 distinct CDR3 sequences, with under 45% occurring only once. Material for sequencing was peripheral blood or thyroid tissue (not recorded which). All receptors derive from an adult man with Graves' hyperthyroidism. Both conserved end residues are part of each CDR3. Each record gives: D gene, V gene, clone size, J gene, CDR3 DNA, CDR3 protein. The D gene is left open where the match is weak. Some rows have no size entry. The others give once, few or many, or a class for an expanded clone.

-,TRBV3-1,-,TRBJ1-4,TGTGCCAGCAGCCCCCAAGGGGTCGCTAATGAAAAACTGTTTTTT,CASSPQGVANEKLFF
-,TRBV20-1,many,TRBJ1-1,TGCAGTGCTAGGACAGGCAGGAACACTGAAGCTTTCTTT,CSARTGRNTEAFF
-,TRBV7-8,many,TRBJ1-6,TGTGCCAGCAGCTTAGAAAGTCCCTCACCCCTCCACTTT,CASSLESPSPLHF
-,TRBV5-5,many,TRBJ2-7,TGTGCCAGCAGACTGGACGTTCAGGCCGCCTACGAGCAGTACTTC,CASRLDVQAAYEQYF
-,TRBV6-1,-,TRBJ1-3,TGTGCCAGCAGTGAACGGGCAGGGGCCCTCTCTGGAAACACCATATATTTT,CASSERAGALSGNTIYF
-,TRBV10-3,once,TRBJ1-6,TGTGCCATCAGTCTCGACAGTAATTCACCCCTCCACTTT,CAISLDSNSPLHF
TRBD2,TRBV12-3/TRBV12-4,-,TRBJ2-5,TGTGCCAGCAGCTTCCTAGCGGGAGTCCAAGAGACCCAGTACTTC,CASSFLAGVQETQYF
-,TRBV28,few,TRBJ1-1,TGTGCCAGCAGACCTATACAGAGGGGGACTGAAGCTTTCTTT,CASRPIQRGTEAFF
-,TRBV24-1,many,TRBJ1-5,TGTGCCACCGCTCACGGGGGGCTCGCAGGCAATCAGCCCCAGCATTTT,CATAHGGLAGNQPQHF
-,TRBV7-9,many,TRBJ1-3,TGTGCCAGCAGCTTAGTTATCAGTGGAAACACCATATATTTT,CASSLVISGNTIYF
-,TRBV11-2,many,TRBJ2-5,TGTGCCAGCAGCTATGGGCGGCAGCAAGAGACCCAGTACTTC,CASSYGRQQETQYF
TRBD2,TRBV7-9,few,TRBJ2-3,TGTGCCAGCAGCAAGGGACTACCCACAGATACGCAGTATTTT,CASSKGLPTDTQYF
TRBD1,TRBV5-4,-,TRBJ1-4,TGTGCCAGCAGCTCGTGGGGGACAGCAACTAATGAAAAACTGTTTTTT,CASSSWGTATNEKLFF
TRBD2,TRBV2,few,TRBJ2-3,TGTGCCACCAGTGATCCAGGACTAGCGGGAGGCAGAGATACGCAGTATTTT,CATSDPGLAGGRDTQYF
TRBD2,TRBV7-9,-,TRBJ2-2,TGTGCCAGCAGCTTTGATGCGGGGGGTTCCACCGGGGAGCTGTTTTTT,CASSFDAGGSTGELFF
-,TRBV20-1,few,TRBJ1-1,TGCAGTGCTAGAGAGCAGCTCACTGAAGCTTTCTTT,CSAREQLTEAFF